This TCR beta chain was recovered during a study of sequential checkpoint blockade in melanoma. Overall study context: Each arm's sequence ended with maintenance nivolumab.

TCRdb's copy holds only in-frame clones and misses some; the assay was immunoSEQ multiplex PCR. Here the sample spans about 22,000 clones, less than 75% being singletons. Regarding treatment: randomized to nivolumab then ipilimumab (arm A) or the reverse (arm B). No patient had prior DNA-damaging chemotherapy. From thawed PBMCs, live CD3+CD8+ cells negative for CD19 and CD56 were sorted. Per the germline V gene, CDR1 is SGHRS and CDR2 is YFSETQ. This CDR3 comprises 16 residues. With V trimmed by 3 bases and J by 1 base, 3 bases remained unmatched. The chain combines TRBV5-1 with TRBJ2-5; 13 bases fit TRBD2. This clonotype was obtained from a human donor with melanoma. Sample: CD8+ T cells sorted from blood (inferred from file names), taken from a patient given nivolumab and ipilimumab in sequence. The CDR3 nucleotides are TGCGCCAGCAGCTCGGGACTAGCGGGGATCCAAGAGACCCAGTACTTC. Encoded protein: CASSSGLAGIQETQYF.